This TCR beta chain was retrieved from a study of cytomegalovirus exposure and HLA in healthy donors. This clone was picked up one time. Method: immunoSEQ multiplex PCR; TCRdb's copy keeps in-frame clones and lacks some. Among roughly 59,000 clones listed, roughly 92% were seen once. With 3 bases removed from V and 6 bases from J, the gap between germline ends came to 12 bases. CDR1 SGDLS and CDR2 YYNGEE come from the germline V gene. The CDR3 length is 13 residues. The source of this sequence is a man aged 18 to 29 in good health and CMV-seropositive. The sequenced sample consisted of PBMCs. The genes are TRBV9 and TRBJ1-1; D perhaps matches TRBD1 (5 bases). The CDR3 spells CASSAFTGAEAFF. Written as DNA, the CDR3 is TGTGCCAGCAGCGCTTTTACGGGGGCTGAAGCTTTCTTT.